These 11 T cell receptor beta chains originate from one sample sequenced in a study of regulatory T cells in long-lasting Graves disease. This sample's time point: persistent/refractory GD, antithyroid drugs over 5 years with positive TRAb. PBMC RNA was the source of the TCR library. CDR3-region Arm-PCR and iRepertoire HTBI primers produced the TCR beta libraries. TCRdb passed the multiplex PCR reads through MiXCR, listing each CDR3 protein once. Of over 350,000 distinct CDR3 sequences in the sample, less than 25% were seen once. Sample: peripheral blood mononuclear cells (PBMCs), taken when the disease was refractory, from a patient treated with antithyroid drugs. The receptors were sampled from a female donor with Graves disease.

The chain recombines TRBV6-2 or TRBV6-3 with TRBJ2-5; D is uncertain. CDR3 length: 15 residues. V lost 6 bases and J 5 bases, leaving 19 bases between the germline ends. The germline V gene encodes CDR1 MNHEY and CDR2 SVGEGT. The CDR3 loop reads CASSGFRVSGETQYF. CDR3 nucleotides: TGTGCCAGCAGCGGCTTTCGAGTGTCCGGGGAGACCCAGTACTTC.

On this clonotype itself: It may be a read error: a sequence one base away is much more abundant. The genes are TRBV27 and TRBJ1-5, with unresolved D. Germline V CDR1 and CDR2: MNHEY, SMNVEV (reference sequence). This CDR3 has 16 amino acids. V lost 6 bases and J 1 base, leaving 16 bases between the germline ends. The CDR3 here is CASSPRPRHSNQPQHF. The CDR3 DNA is TGTGCCAGCAGCCCCCGACCGAGACACAGCAATCAGCCCCAGCATTTT.

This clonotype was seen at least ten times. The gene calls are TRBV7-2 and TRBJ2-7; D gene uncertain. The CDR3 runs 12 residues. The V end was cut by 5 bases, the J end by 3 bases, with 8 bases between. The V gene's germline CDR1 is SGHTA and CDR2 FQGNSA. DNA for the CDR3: TGTGCCAGCAGCCAGGCGAGCTACGAGCAGTACTTC. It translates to CASSQASYEQYF. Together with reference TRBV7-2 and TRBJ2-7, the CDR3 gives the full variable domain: GAGVSQSPSNKVTEKGKDVELRCDPISGHTALYWYRQSLGQGLEFLIYFQGNSAPDKSGLPSDRFSAERTGGSVSTLTIQRTQQEDSAVYLCASSQASYEQYFGPGTRLTVT.

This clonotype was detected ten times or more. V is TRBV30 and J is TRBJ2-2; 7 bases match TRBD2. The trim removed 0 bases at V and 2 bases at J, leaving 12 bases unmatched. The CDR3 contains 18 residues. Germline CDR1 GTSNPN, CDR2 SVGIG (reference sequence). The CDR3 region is CAWSVRGLGFINTGELFF. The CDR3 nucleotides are TGTGCCTGGAGTGTACGTGGACTAGGGTTCATCAACACCGGGGAGCTGTTTTTT.

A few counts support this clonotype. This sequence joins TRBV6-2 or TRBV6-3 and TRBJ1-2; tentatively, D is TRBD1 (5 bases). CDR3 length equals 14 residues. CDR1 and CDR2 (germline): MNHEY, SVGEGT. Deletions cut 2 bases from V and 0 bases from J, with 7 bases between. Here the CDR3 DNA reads TGTGCCAGCAGTTACGCGGGGGCTAACTATGGCTACACCTTC. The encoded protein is CASSYAGANYGYTF.

Here the CDR3 DNA reads TGCAGTGCTAGAGATATGAGTAGCGGGAGCTGGTCCGAGCAGTACTTC. Translated: CSARDMSSGSWSEQYF. The chain carries TRBV20-1 and TRBJ2-7; 9 nucleotides line up with TRBD2. The J segment lost 6 bases and the V segment lost 0 bases, leaving 12 bases of the junction unmatched. In germline, CDR1 is DFQATT, CDR2 SNEGSKA (reference sequence). This CDR3 is built from 16 residues.

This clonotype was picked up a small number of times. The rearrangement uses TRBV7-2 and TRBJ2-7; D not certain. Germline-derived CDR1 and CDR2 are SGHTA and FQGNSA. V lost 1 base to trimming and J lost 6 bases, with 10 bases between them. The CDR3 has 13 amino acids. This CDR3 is CASSLELVREQYF. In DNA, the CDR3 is TGTGCCAGCAGCTTAGAACTCGTACGCGAGCAGTACTTC.

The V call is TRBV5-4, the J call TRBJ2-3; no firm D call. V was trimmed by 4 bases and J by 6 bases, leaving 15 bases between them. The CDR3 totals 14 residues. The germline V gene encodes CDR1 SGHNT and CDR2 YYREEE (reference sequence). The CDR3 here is CASSPTTNGDTQYF. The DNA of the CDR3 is TGTGCCAGCAGCCCAACGACCAACGGGGATACGCAGTATTTT.

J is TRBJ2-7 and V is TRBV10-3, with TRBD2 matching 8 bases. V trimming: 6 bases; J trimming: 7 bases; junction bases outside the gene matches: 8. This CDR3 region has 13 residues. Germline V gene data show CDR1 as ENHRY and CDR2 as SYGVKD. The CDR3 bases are TGTGCCATCAGGGGTAGCGGGGAAGAAGAGCAGTACTTC. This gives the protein CAIRGSGEEEQYF.

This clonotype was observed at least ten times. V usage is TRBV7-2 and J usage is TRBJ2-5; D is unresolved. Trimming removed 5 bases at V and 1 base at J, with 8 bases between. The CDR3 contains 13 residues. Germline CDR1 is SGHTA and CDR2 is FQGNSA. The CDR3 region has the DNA TGTGCCAGCAGCACCCTCGGCCAAGAGACCCAGTACTTC. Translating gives CASSTLGQETQYF.

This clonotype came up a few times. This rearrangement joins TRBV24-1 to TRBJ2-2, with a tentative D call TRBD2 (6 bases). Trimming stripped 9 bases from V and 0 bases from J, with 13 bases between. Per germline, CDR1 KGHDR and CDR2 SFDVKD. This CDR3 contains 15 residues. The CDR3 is CATQRGTANTGELFF. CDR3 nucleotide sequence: TGTGCCACCCAACGTGGGACTGCGAACACCGGGGAGCTGTTTTTT.